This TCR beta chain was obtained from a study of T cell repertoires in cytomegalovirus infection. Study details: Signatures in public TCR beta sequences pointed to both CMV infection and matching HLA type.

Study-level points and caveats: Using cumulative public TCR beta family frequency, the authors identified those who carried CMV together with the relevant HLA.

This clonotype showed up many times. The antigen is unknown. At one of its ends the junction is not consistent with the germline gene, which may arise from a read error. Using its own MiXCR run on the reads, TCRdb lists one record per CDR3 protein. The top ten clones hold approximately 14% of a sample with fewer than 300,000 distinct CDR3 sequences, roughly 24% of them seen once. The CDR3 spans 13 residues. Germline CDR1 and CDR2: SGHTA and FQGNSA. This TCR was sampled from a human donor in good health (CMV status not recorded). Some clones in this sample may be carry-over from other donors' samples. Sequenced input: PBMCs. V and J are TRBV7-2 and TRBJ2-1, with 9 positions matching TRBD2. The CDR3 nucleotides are TGTGCCAGCAGCCTAGCGGGAAACAATGAGCAGTTCTTC. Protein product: CASSLAGNNEQFF.